This TCR beta chain was retrieved from a study of cytotoxic CD8 clonotypes in ibrutinib-treated CLL. Overall study: IGHV unmutated roughly 17; relapsed/refractory about 10; treatment-naive more than 14. An average of 255,043 productive templates and 94,082 productive rearrangements was obtained per sample.

TCRdb's table, derived via immunoSEQ multiplex PCR, lists solely in-frame clones and lacks some. The sample gives 14,000 or so clones, 52% of which show up once; about 34% is in the top ten. There are a few counts of this clone. Antigen: not known. General study findings and limits: Contraction or stability on treatment characterized the public clonotypes, which were uncommon. Clonality correlated strongly with circulating CD8+ T cells and exceeded age-matched healthy donors at baseline.

The trim removed 0 bases at V and 7 bases at J, leaving 2 bases unmatched. This CDR3 has 15 residues. Germline-derived CDR1 and CDR2 are SGHRS and YFSETQ. Sequencing was performed on PBMCs, taken at an approximately 26-month disease-progression time point, from a patient treated with ibrutinib. The gene calls are TRBV5-1 and TRBJ1-6; 9 bases map to TRBD1. This clonotype was sampled from a human donor with chronic lymphocytic leukemia. CDR3 sequence reads: CASSLEGQGNSPLHF. The CDR3 region has the DNA TGCGCCAGCAGCTTGGAGGGACAGGGAAATTCACCCCTCCACTTT.